This T cell receptor beta chain was observed in a study of blood T cell repertoires in COVID-19. Study information: Sites in the United States, Italy and Spain provided acute and convalescent COVID-19 samples. From T cells, B-cell-depleted T cells, or PBMCs came the material, which was cDNA or gDNA.

How the authors handled the data: Reference gene primer amplification in the assay estimated nucleated cell counts. Measured with immunoSEQ multiplex PCR; TCRdb has only the in-frame clones, and not every one. Clonal size and the V and J genes are those of that table, whereas D and trimming came from the DNA. The table records 100,000 or so clones, 65% to 90% of them present only once. The TCR originated in a man in his 60s with acute or convalescent COVID-19. Specimen: peripheral blood.

CDR3 in DNA: TGTGCCAGCAGCTTGGGACTAGCGGACCAACTTCGCACAGATACGCAGTATTTT. This codes for CASSLGLADQLRTDTQYF. This chain joins TRBV5-8 and TRBJ2-3; 9 nucleotides line up with TRBD2. V was pared by 0 bases and J by 1 base, with 9 bases of the junction left unmatched. There are 18 residues in the CDR3. CDR1 is SGHTS, CDR2 YDEGEE, per germline.